A single sample is the source of the 21 T cell receptor beta chains below, sequenced in a study of response to subunit inactivated influenza vaccine. TCRdb passed the RT-PCR reads through MiXCR, listing each CDR3 protein once. Of roughly 500,000 distinct CDR3 sequences in the sample, approximately 24% were seen once. The data also belong to a second study, concerning T cells expressing NK-cell markers. From that report: Production of TCR beta cDNA relied on 5'RACE template switching with UMIs.

The starting material was CD4+ T cells sorted from PBMCs, obtained 11 to 12 days after vaccination. The receptors come from a man over 45 who received an inactivated influenza vaccine.

In its sample, this clonotype was seen a few times. The chain links TRBV7-2 to TRBJ1-5; no firm D call. There are 14 residues in the CDR3. V was trimmed by 1 base and J by 6 bases, leaving 10 bases between them. Germline V gene data show CDR1 as SGHTA and CDR2 as FQGNSA. CDR3 protein: CASSLGVVSQPQHF. The CDR3 DNA reads TGTGCCAGCAGCTTAGGAGTCGTTAGTCAGCCCCAGCATTTT.

This clonotype turned up a few times. The J gene is TRBJ2-3, the V gene TRBV20-1; TRBD2 is a possible D gene (5 bases). The germline V gene has CDR1 DFQATT and CDR2 SNEGSKA (reference sequence). V dropped 4 bases and J dropped 3 bases, with 14 bases sitting between them. This CDR3 is built from 14 residues. CDR3 sequence (DNA): TGCAGTGCTACTACCGGGGTAGCGACAGATACGCAGTATTTT. This sequence encodes CSATTGVATDTQYF.

This clonotype occurred a few times. The gene calls are TRBV19 and TRBJ2-5; 7 bases match TRBD2. V gave up 3 bases and J gave up 3 bases; unmatched junction bases: 13. CDR1 is LNHDA, CDR2 SQIVND, per germline (reference sequence). The CDR3 is 17 amino acids. Here the CDR3 reads CASSIWPRVAGKETQYF. Written as DNA, the CDR3 is TGTGCCAGTAGTATCTGGCCTCGGGTAGCGGGTAAAGAGACCCAGTACTTC.

The chain is built from TRBV7-6 and TRBJ2-2; D is unclear. The germline gives CDR1 SGHVS, CDR2 FNYEAQ. V lost 1 base and J 1 base, leaving 13 bases between the germline ends. The CDR3 consists of 17 residues. CDR3 amino acids: CASSLVLRTENTGELFF. DNA for the CDR3: TGTGCCAGCAGCTTAGTCCTTCGGACCGAGAACACCGGGGAGCTGTTTTTT. Full variable domain (rest looked up from reference TRBV7-6 and TRBJ2-2): GAGVSQSPRYKVTKRGQDVALRCDPISGHVSLYWYRQALGQGPEFLTYFNYEAQQDKSGLPNDRFSAERPEGSISTLTIQRTEQRDSAMYRCASSLVLRTENTGELFFGEGSRLTVL.

This clonotype was detected once. The chain carries TRBV20-1 and TRBJ2-2; D remains ambiguous. Trimming removed 2 bases from V and 0 bases from J, with 13 bases in between. Germline CDR1 is DFQATT and CDR2 is SNEGSKA (reference sequence). This CDR3 is built from 16 residues. The CDR3 coding sequence is TGCAGTGCTAGATTCGGAAGGGCCCCGAACACCGGGGAGCTGTTTTTT. Its translation is CSARFGRAPNTGELFF.

This clonotype came up once. A much larger clone is a single base away; this may be a read error. The V call is TRBV6-2 or TRBV6-3, the J call TRBJ2-1, with D possibly matching TRBD1 (6 bases). The CDR3 length is 13 residues. CDR1 and CDR2 (germline): MNHEY, SVGEGT. This CDR3 is CAGSYQGLGEQFF. CDR3 sequence (DNA): TGTGCCGGCAGTTATCAGGGGCTTGGCGAGCAGTTCTTC.

This clonotype has more than one count but fewer than ten. The gene calls are TRBV6-5 and TRBJ2-6; D remains unclear. This CDR3 region has 17 residues. CDR1 is MNHEY, CDR2 SVGAGI, per germline. V was pared by 5 bases and J by 2 bases, with 16 bases between. CDR3 loop: CASSPRSVSAGANVLTF. The DNA of the CDR3 is TGTGCCAGCAGTCCTCGATCAGTCTCTGCTGGGGCCAACGTCCTGACTTTC.

This clonotype was recorded a few times. The chain carries TRBV11-2 and TRBJ2-7, with a tentative D call TRBD2 (5 bases). The CDR3 loop spans 15 amino acids. V shed 2 bases and J shed 1 base, with 12 bases lying between them. CDR1 is SGHAT and CDR2 is FQNNGV in the germline V gene. DNA for the CDR3: TGTGCCAGCAGCTTAATCGAGGGAGCTTCCTACGAGCAGTACTTC. Translating it yields CASSLIEGASYEQYF.

This clonotype was recorded a few times. This rearrangement joins TRBV6-2 or TRBV6-3 to TRBJ1-1; 9 nucleotides agree with TRBD1. Germline lookup yields CDR1 MNHEY and CDR2 SVGEGT. J lost 3 bases, V lost 11 bases, and 13 bases had no gene match. The CDR3 sequence is 15 residues long. DNA for the CDR3: TGTGCCCATAAGGACAAACAGGGGGCTTACACTGAAGCTTTCTTT. Encoded protein: CAHKDKQGAYTEAFF.

This clonotype was picked up a small number of times. V usage is TRBV5-1 and J usage is TRBJ2-2, with D unresolved. The germline CDR1 and CDR2 sequences are SGHRS and YFSETQ. The CDR3 totals 15 residues. V dropped 3 bases and J dropped 0 bases, with 9 bases sitting between them. The CDR3 DNA follows: TGCGCCAGCAGCTCGACCGCAGCGAACACCGGGGAGCTGTTTTTT. Translated: CASSSTAANTGELFF.

The chain carries TRBV6-1 and TRBJ2-2, with 7 bases matching TRBD1. The CDR3 is made up of 15 amino acids. The germline V gene encodes CDR1 MNHNS and CDR2 SASEGT. V shed 5 bases, J shed 4 bases, and the junction held 7 bases outside the gene matches. CDR3 loop: CASSKDRVGTGELFF. CDR3 DNA: TGTGCCAGCAGTAAAGACAGGGTGGGCACCGGGGAGCTGTTTTTT.

This clonotype was found a few times. This chain joins TRBV7-2 and TRBJ2-5; D uncertain. Per germline, CDR1 SGHTA and CDR2 FQGNSA. V lost 1 base and J lost 7, with 13 bases in between. The CDR3 totals 14 residues. The CDR3 loop is CASSLEGSVGTQYF. CDR3 coding DNA: TGTGCCAGCAGCTTAGAAGGGTCGGTAGGGACCCAGTACTTC. The full variable domain, rest sourced from reference TRBV7-2 and TRBJ2-5, is GAGVSQSPSNKVTEKGKDVELRCDPISGHTALYWYRQSLGQGLEFLIYFQGNSAPDKSGLPSDRFSAERTGGSVSTLTIQRTQQEDSAVYLCASSLEGSVGTQYFGPGTRLLVL.

The table lists this clonotype with a few counts. The gene calls are TRBV15 and TRBJ1-4; the D is unclear. This CDR3 contains 13 residues. Trimming removed 5 bases from V and 0 bases from J, with 4 bases in between. CDR1 is LNHNV, CDR2 YYDKDF, per germline (reference sequence). This CDR3 is CATSFATNEKLFF. CDR3 coding DNA: TGTGCCACCAGCTTTGCAACTAATGAAAAACTGTTTTTT.

This clonotype was recorded many times. The V and J genes are TRBV12-3 or TRBV12-4 and TRBJ2-2; 9 bases match TRBD2. V was pared by 2 bases and J by 8 bases, with 6 bases of the junction left unmatched. The CDR3 length is 15 residues. CDR3 DNA sequence: TGTGCCAGCAGTTTATGGACTAGCGACGGGGGGGAGCTGTTTTTT. Translating gives CASSLWTSDGGELFF.

This clonotype was detected only a few times. The chain uses TRBV20-1 and TRBJ1-5; TRBD1 matches 7 bases. The CDR3 totals 16 residues. Germline CDR1 is DFQATT and CDR2 is SNEGSKA (reference sequence). V lost 4 bases, J lost 1 base, and 10 bases stayed unmatched. The CDR3 DNA reads as TGCAGTGCTACTCGAACCCTACAGGGGAGCAATCAGCCCCAGCATTTT. It yields the protein CSATRTLQGSNQPQHF.

This chain joins TRBV25-1 and TRBJ2-5; 7 nucleotides match TRBD1. The germline V gene encodes CDR1 MGHDK and CDR2 SYGVNS. Germline trimming cut 4 bases from V and 9 bases from J; bases unmatched to any gene: 14. This CDR3 spans 15 amino acids. Here the CDR3 reads CASSAGTVGVRAQYF. CDR3 DNA sequence: TGTGCCAGCAGTGCCGGGACAGTTGGCGTACGGGCCCAGTACTTC.

V is TRBV6-4 and J is TRBJ2-1, with 12 bases aligning to TRBD2. Per the germline V gene, CDR1 is MRHNA and CDR2 is SNTAGT. The V segment lost 9 bases and the J segment 0 bases; nucleotides outside the gene matches: 9. The CDR3 has 17 residues. This CDR3 is CASGGLAGPSSYNEQFF. DNA for the CDR3: TGTGCCAGTGGGGGACTAGCGGGTCCGAGCTCCTACAATGAGCAGTTCTTC.

The rearrangement uses TRBV5-1 and TRBJ2-2; 7 positions match TRBD1. V was pared by 4 bases and J by 5 bases, with 11 bases of the junction left unmatched. The germline V gene encodes CDR1 SGHRS and CDR2 YFSETQ. The CDR3 loop spans 16 amino acids. The CDR3 DNA reads TGCGCCAGCAGCGTACGACAGACAGGGAATACCGGGGAGCTGTTTTTT. This translates into CASSVRQTGNTGELFF.

Many counts were recorded for this clonotype. The V call is TRBV11-2, the J call TRBJ1-3, with TRBD1 as a possible D gene (5 bases). The CDR3 sequence is 15 residues long. V lost 3 bases and J 2 bases, leaving 11 bases between the germline ends. Germline CDR1 and CDR2: SGHAT and FQNNGV. CDR3 nucleotide sequence: TGTGCCAGCAGCTTCCGGGGGATCCCTGGAAACACCATATATTTT. The encoded protein is CASSFRGIPGNTIYF.

This clonotype was counted a few times. The chain combines TRBV12-3 or TRBV12-4 with TRBJ2-3; tentative D call: TRBD1 (6 bases). The CDR3 is 15 amino acids. Deletions cut 6 bases from V and 0 bases from J, with 13 bases between. The CDR3 sequence: CASRGTDSSTDTQYF. The CDR3 nucleotides are TGTGCCAGCAGGGGAACGGACAGTAGCACAGATACGCAGTATTTT.

The rearrangement uses TRBV6-2 or TRBV6-3 and TRBJ2-5; tentative D call: TRBD1 (5 bases). Germline V gene data show CDR1 as MNHEY and CDR2 as SVGEGT. V lost 7 bases to trimming and J lost 10 bases, with 22 bases between them. The length of the CDR3 is 14 residues. The CDR3 here is CASTPRQSLLDQYF. For the CDR3, the DNA is TGTGCCAGCACCCCGAGACAGAGTCTTCTGGACCAGTACTTC.